Listed below are T cell receptor beta chains from one sample, sequenced in a study of Ad26.COV2.S vaccination and SARS-CoV-2 variants. Clones were sequenced by immunoSEQ multiplex PCR, and TCRdb holds only the in-frame ones, with some missing. The sample comprises fewer than 500,000 clones, 75% to 95% of which are singletons, and 10% to 15% rests with the top ten. Source: peripheral blood, taken in a trial of Ad26.COV2.S vaccine versus placebo. The receptors come from a person between 18 and 65 years old who received the Ad26.COV2.S COVID-19 vaccine or a placebo. CDR3s include the opening cysteine and the closing phenylalanine or tryptophan. A D gene is named only where the DNA matches it firmly. Clone size is shown for a subset of rows, as once, few, many or a class of expanded clone.

size | D | J | V | CDR3 | DNA
. | TRBD1 | TRBJ1-1 | TRBV15 | CATSREGGQGEGTEAFF | TGTGCCACCAGCAGAGAGGGGGGACAGGGGGAAGGCACTGAAGCTTTCTTT
. | . | TRBJ2-7 | TRBV30 | CARRRPGTKEQYF | TGTGCCCGCCGACGCCCCGGGACAAAAGAGCAGTACTTC
. | . | TRBJ1-3 | TRBV28 | CASSFSVWNTIYF | TGTGCCAGCAGTTTCTCAGTGTGGAACACCATATATTTT
few | . | TRBJ1-3 | TRBV15 | CATSRVTGNTIYF | TGTGCCACCAGCAGAGTTACTGGAAACACCATATATTTT
. | TRBD2 | TRBJ2-1 | TRBV27 | CASIWTSGIYNEQFF | TGTGCCAGCATCTGGACTAGCGGGATCTACAATGAGCAGTTCTTC
. | . | TRBJ2-3 | TRBV19 | CASSSSYTDTQYF | TGTGCCAGTTCGAGCAGCTACACAGATACGCAGTATTTT
. | . | TRBJ1-1 | TRBV27 | CASSYALGATEAFF | TGTGCCAGCAGTTACGCGTTGGGGGCTACTGAAGCTTTCTTT
. | TRBD1 | TRBJ1-6 | TRBV27 | CASSSRDRSSYNSPLHF | TGTGCCAGCAGTTCCCGGGACAGGAGCTCCTATAATTCACCCCTCCACTTT
. | . | TRBJ1-2 | TRBV14 | CASSPMGATYGYTF | TGTGCCAGCAGCCCTATGGGGGCCACCTATGGCTACACCTTC
. | . | TRBJ2-7 | TRBV11-2 | CASSLEWDRSYEQYF | TGTGCCAGCAGCTTAGAGTGGGATAGAAGCTACGAGCAGTACTTC
once | TRBD2 | TRBJ2-3 | TRBV7-9 | CASSPSGKGRSTDTQYF | TGTGCCAGCAGCCCTAGCGGGAAGGGTCGGAGCACAGATACGCAGTATTTT
. | . | TRBJ1-5 | TRBV6-5 | CASSRGREYQSQHF | TGTGCCAGCAGTCGCGGGAGGGAATATCAGTCCCAGCATTTT
. | TRBD2 | TRBJ2-1 | TRBV4-2 | CASSPGTSGMGEQFF | TGTGCCAGCAGCCCAGGAACTAGCGGGATGGGTGAGCAGTTCTTC
. | TRBD1 | TRBJ1-4 | TRBV7-9 | CASSPWDREDEKLFF | TGTGCCAGCAGCCCCTGGGACAGGGAGGATGAAAAACTGTTTTTT
once | TRBD1 | TRBJ1-1 | TRBV7-9 | CASSWGLQGALNTEAFF | TGTGCCAGCAGTTGGGGCTTACAGGGGGCCCTGAACACTGAAGCTTTCTTT
. | . | TRBJ1-1 | TRBV9 | CASNRAGNTEAFF | TGTGCCAGCAACAGGGCGGGGAACACTGAAGCTTTCTTT
. | . | TRBJ1-4 | TRBV11-2 | CASSLAGHGAEKLFF | TGTGCCAGCAGTTTAGCGGGACATGGGGCCGAAAAACTGTTTTTT
. | . | TRBJ1-1 | TRBV6-5 | CASSYRGNTEAFF | TGTGCCAGCAGTTACCGAGGGAACACTGAAGCTTTCTTT
. | TRBD1 | TRBJ2-2 | TRBV19 | CASSINRDRVYSGELFF | TGTGCCAGTAGTATAAACCGGGACAGGGTTTATTCTGGGGAGCTGTTTTTT
. | . | TRBJ2-3 | TRBV29-1 | CSIRGPDTQYF | TGCAGCATCCGGGGCCCAGATACGCAGTATTTT
. | . | TRBJ1-4 | TRBV12-3/TRBV12-4 | CASSFSGNEKLFF | TGTGCCAGCAGTTTTTCCGGGAATGAAAAACTGTTTTTT
. | . | TRBJ1-1 | TRBV28 | CASSFERGPGTEAFF | TGTGCCAGCAGTTTTGAAAGGGGCCCGGGGACTGAAGCTTTCTTT
. | . | TRBJ1-3 | TRBV9 | CASSLSSRGIGDTIYF | TGTGCCAGCAGCCTCAGTAGTCGGGGAATTGGGGACACCATATATTTT
once | . | TRBJ1-5 | TRBV7-9 | CASSSSSQHF | TGTGCCAGCAGCTCTAGTTCTCAGCATTTT
. | . | TRBJ2-7 | TRBV28 | CASSSGLLGWNEQYF | TGTGCCAGCAGCTCGGGACTCCTAGGGTGGAACGAGCAGTACTTC
. | . | TRBJ1-1 | TRBV7-3 | CASSLSGSGDTEAFF | TGTGCCAGCAGCTTAAGTGGGTCAGGGGACACTGAAGCTTTCTTT
. | . | TRBJ2-7 | TRBV7-2 | CASSLKLGPAGSYEQYF | TGTGCCAGCAGCCTAAAGCTTGGCCCGGCAGGGTCCTACGAGCAGTACTTC
. | . | TRBJ2-7 | TRBV5-1 | CASSRTDGGEQYF | TGCGCCAGCAGTAGGACGGACGGCGGCGAGCAGTACTTC
. | . | TRBJ2-3 | TRBV27 | CASSRKGADTQYF | TGTGCCAGCAGTCGAAAAGGCGCAGATACGCAGTATTTT
. | TRBD1 | TRBJ1-3 | TRBV9 | CASSFGGTALGNTIYF | TGTGCCAGCAGCTTCGGCGGGACAGCCCTTGGAAACACCATATATTTT
. | . | TRBJ2-1 | TRBV29-1 | CSVPVPEFF | TGCAGCGTCCCCGTCCCGGAGTTCTTC
. | . | TRBJ1-4 | TRBV6-5 | CASQDTSNEKLFF | TGTGCCAGCCAAGACACCTCTAATGAAAAACTGTTTTTT
. | . | TRBJ2-7 | TRBV3-1/TRBV3-2 | CASSQDDPWPSYEQYF | TGTGCCAGCAGCCAAGATGATCCGTGGCCCTCCTACGAGCAGTACTTC
. | . | TRBJ2-2 | TRBV28 | CAGSQEPNTGELFF | TGTGCCGGCTCACAGGAACCCAACACCGGGGAGCTGTTTTTT
. | TRBD2 | TRBJ2-3 | TRBV7-8 | CASSWTSGSADTQYF | TGTGCCAGCAGCTGGACTAGCGGGAGCGCAGATACGCAGTATTTT